A single TCR beta chain is shown here with its context. Its antigen is still unknown. The sample comes from a study of memory CD4+ T cells and cytomegalovirus serostatus. On the study more broadly: Of the healthy Belgian adults, several were CMV seropositive and about 24 seronegative.

The study, taken as a whole, reports: CD4+ memory repertoires contained about 40% of the roughly 150 reported CMV TCRbeta sequences.

Trimming cost V 4 bases and J 6 bases, with 9 bases left between them. The CDR3 runs to 13 residues. The germline gives CDR1 LNHNV, CDR2 YYDKDF (reference sequence). Single viable CD3+CD4+CD8-CD45RO+ cells were sorted as the memory CD4+ T cells. Data came from immunoSEQ multiplex PCR; TCRdb stores just in-frame clones and leaves some out. The data hold some 80,000 clones, with less than 90% observed a single time. The sequence was obtained from an adult in good health and CMV-seronegative. Sequenced material: memory CD4+ T cells from blood. The chain combines TRBV15 with TRBJ2-2, with D possibly being TRBD1 (6 bases). This chain's CDR3 is CATSTRQAGELFF. Here the CDR3 DNA reads TGTGCCACCAGCACTCGACAGGCCGGGGAGCTGTTTTTT.